Listed below are T cell receptor beta chains from one sample, sequenced in a study of blood T cell repertoires in COVID-19. Only in-frame clones appear in the TCRdb table, and some are missing; sequencing was by immunoSEQ multiplex PCR. The table lists about 40,000 clones, approximately 84% of them singletons. Sequencing was carried out using peripheral blood. These TCRs come from a human donor in a cohort sampled during active COVID-19. Both conserved end residues are part of each CDR3. A D gene is named only where the DNA matches it firmly. Size is omitted from some rows. Given values are once, few, many or a class for expanded clones.

TRBV24-1,.,TRBJ2-2,.,CATSDPDSFGELFF,TGTGCCACCAGTGACCCTGACAGTTTTGGGGAGCTGTTTTTT
TRBV5-8,.,TRBJ2-1,.,CASSREGLPYNEQFF,TGTGCCAGCAGCCGTGAGGGACTCCCCTACAATGAGCAGTTCTTC
TRBV6-6,.,TRBJ2-4,.,CASRQSGLAKNIQYF,TGTGCCAGCAGGCAATCAGGGCTAGCCAAAAACATTCAGTACTTC
TRBV24-1,TRBD1,TRBJ2-2,.,CATSEGQGAGELFF,TGTGCCACCAGTGAGGGACAGGGTGCCGGGGAGCTGTTTTTT
TRBV9,.,TRBJ1-4,.,CASSQPGAAGNEKLFF,TGTGCCAGCAGCCAGCCAGGGGCGGCTGGTAATGAAAAACTGTTTTTT
TRBV5-1,.,TRBJ2-5,once,CASSFRETQYF,TGCGCCAGCAGCTTCAGGGAGACCCAGTACTTC
TRBV10-2,TRBD2,TRBJ2-7,few,CASSEVSGGIYEQYF,TGCGCCAGCAGTGAAGTCAGCGGGGGGATCTACGAGCAGTACTTC
TRBV2,.,TRBJ2-5,.,CASSHGQTRVETQYF,TGTGCCAGCAGTCACGGACAGACCAGGGTGGAGACCCAGTACTTC
TRBV20-1,TRBD2,TRBJ2-1,.,CSASGLADNEQFF,TGCAGTGCTAGTGGACTAGCCGACAATGAGCAGTTCTTC
TRBV27,TRBD2,TRBJ2-3,.,CASTELAGTDTQYF,TGTGCCAGCACTGAACTAGCGGGAACAGATACGCAGTATTTT
TRBV3-1/TRBV3-2,.,TRBJ2-7,.,CASSPKWGGAIPQYF,TGTGCCAGCAGCCCCAAGTGGGGGGGGGCCATTCCTCAGTACTTC
TRBV6-5,TRBD2,TRBJ2-7,.,CASTLPGGHEQYF,TGTGCCAGCACCCTCCCGGGAGGGCACGAGCAGTACTTC
TRBV19,.,TRBJ1-1,few,CASSIGTDSPYTEAFF,TGTGCCAGTAGTATAGGGACGGACAGCCCTTACACTGAAGCTTTCTTT
TRBV15,TRBD2,TRBJ2-5,.,CATSRAGAGVGETQYF,TGTGCCACCAGCAGAGCAGGAGCGGGGGTAGGGGAGACCCAGTACTTC
TRBV2,TRBD2,TRBJ2-1,.,CASSESRTSGDNEQFF,TGTGCCAGCAGTGAAAGTCGGACTAGCGGGGACAATGAGCAGTTCTTC
TRBV2,TRBD2,TRBJ2-5,.,CASGASGGKETQYF,TGTGCCAGCGGTGCCAGCGGGGGGAAGGAGACCCAGTACTTC
TRBV10-1,TRBD2,TRBJ2-1,.,CASSDPTSGGRNEQFF,TGCGCCAGCAGTGACCCAACTAGCGGGGGAAGGAATGAGCAGTTCTTC
TRBV10-3,TRBD2,TRBJ2-7,.,CAISEASGGSYEQYF,TGTGCCATCAGTGAGGCTAGCGGGGGATCCTACGAGCAGTACTTC
TRBV4-1,TRBD1,TRBJ1-2,.,CASSQGYRGANYGYTF,TGCGCCAGCAGCCAAGGCTACAGGGGCGCTAACTATGGCTACACCTTC
TRBV6-5,TRBD1,TRBJ1-1,.,CASRRTGINTEAFF,TGTGCCAGCAGAAGGACAGGTATAAACACTGAAGCTTTCTTT
TRBV6-5,.,TRBJ1-1,.,CASSYSILTPDTEAFF,TGTGCCAGCAGTTACTCGATTTTGACACCGGACACTGAAGCTTTCTTT
TRBV3-1/TRBV3-2,.,TRBJ1-2,.,CASSPARQYGYTF,TGTGCCAGCAGCCCCGCTCGACAGTATGGCTACACCTTC
TRBV19,.,TRBJ2-2,.,CASSHGSLGTGELFF,TGTGCCAGTAGCCACGGGTCCTTGGGCACCGGGGAGCTGTTTTTT
TRBV3-1/TRBV3-2,.,TRBJ1-1,.,CASSQDDRSTEAFF,TGTGCCAGCAGCCAAGACGACAGGAGCACTGAAGCTTTCTTT
TRBV4-2,.,TRBJ1-1,.,CASSHAELNTEAFF,TGTGCCAGCAGCCATGCAGAACTGAACACTGAAGCTTTCTTT
TRBV6-6,.,TRBJ2-5,.,CASSPAGRETQYF,TGTGCCAGCAGTCCAGCGGGTCGAGAGACCCAGTACTTC
TRBV3-1/TRBV3-2,.,TRBJ1-1,few,CASRGQKSEAFF,TGTGCCAGCAGAGGACAGAAAAGTGAAGCTTTCTTT
TRBV7-6,TRBD1,TRBJ1-1,.,CASTTGGGDAFF,TGTGCCAGCACCACGGGAGGGGGCGATGCTTTCTTT
TRBV9,.,TRBJ1-4,.,CASSVGAREGEKLFF,TGTGCCAGCAGCGTAGGGGCCAGGGAGGGGGAAAAACTGTTTTTT
TRBV11-1,.,TRBJ2-3,.,CASSLGLSTDTQYF,TGTGCCAGCAGCTTAGGACTCAGCACAGATACGCAGTATTTT
TRBV28,TRBD2,TRBJ2-7,.,CASMVAGGPHEQYF,TGTGCCAGCATGGTAGCGGGGGGGCCCCACGAGCAGTACTTC
TRBV3-1/TRBV3-2,TRBD2,TRBJ2-1,few,CASSSRFSGGFYNEQFF,TGTGCCAGCAGCTCCCGGTTCAGCGGGGGATTCTACAATGAGCAGTTCTTC
TRBV11-2,.,TRBJ2-3,.,CASSLNMDTQYF,TGTGCCAGCAGCTTGAACATGGATACGCAGTATTTT
TRBV27,TRBD2,TRBJ2-7,.,CASNPAGVDEQYF,TGTGCCAGCAACCCGGCGGGGGTGGACGAGCAGTACTTC
TRBV6-5,.,TRBJ1-2,.,CASGAGAHYGYTF,TGTGCCAGCGGAGCCGGCGCGCACTATGGCTACACCTTC
TRBV2,.,TRBJ1-5,few,CASSSGTGSNQPQHF,TGTGCCAGCAGTTCCGGTACAGGGAGTAATCAGCCCCAGCATTTT
TRBV3-1/TRBV3-2,TRBD1,TRBJ1-5,.,CASSLGQISNQPQHF,TGTGCCAGCAGCTTGGGACAGATTAGCAATCAGCCCCAGCATTTT
TRBV7-8,TRBD2,TRBJ2-1,.,CASLLGGVNEQFF,TGTGCCAGCTTACTCGGGGGGGTCAATGAGCAGTTCTTC
TRBV5-6,TRBD1,TRBJ1-2,.,CASSPGTGATGSYGYTF,TGTGCCAGCAGCCCCGGGACAGGGGCAACCGGCAGCTATGGCTACACCTTC
TRBV11-2,.,TRBJ1-5,.,CASSPGAGGNQPQHF,TGTGCCAGCAGCCCAGGGGCCGGGGGCAATCAGCCCCAGCATTTT